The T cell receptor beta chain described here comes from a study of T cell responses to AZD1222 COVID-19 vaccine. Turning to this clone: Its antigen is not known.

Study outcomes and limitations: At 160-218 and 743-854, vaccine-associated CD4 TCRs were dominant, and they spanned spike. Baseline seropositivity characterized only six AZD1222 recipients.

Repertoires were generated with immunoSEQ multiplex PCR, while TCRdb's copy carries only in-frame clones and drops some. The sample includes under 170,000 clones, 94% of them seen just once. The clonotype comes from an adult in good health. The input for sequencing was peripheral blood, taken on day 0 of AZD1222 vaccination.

As DNA, the CDR3 is TGTGCCAGCACCACAGTAGGGGGCAGGGGGCGTAATGGCTACACCTTC. This translates into CASTTVGGRGRNGYTF. This chain links TRBV2 with TRBJ1-2, with TRBD1 matching 8 bases. The CDR3 is made up of 16 amino acids. J was trimmed by 6 bases and V by 7 bases; bases with no gene match: 16. Germline CDR1 is SNHLY and CDR2 is FYNNEI.